This T cell receptor (beta chain) emerged from a study of blood T cell repertoires in COVID-19. Background on the study: Samples came from the United States, Italy and Spain, spanning acute and convalescent COVID-19.

Germline values: CDR1 MNHNS, CDR2 SASEGT. The V end lost 3 bases, the J end lost 3 bases, and 6 bases lay between the germline ends. The CDR3 has 13 residues. Per the study methods: Amplification with reference gene primers provided the estimates of nucleated cell counts. The data were produced by immunoSEQ multiplex PCR, yet TCRdb's version contains in-frame clones alone and is incomplete. V and J calls and clone size are given by that table; D and trimming were obtained from the DNA. The sample consists of some 120,000 clones, approximately 89% of them appearing once. The sequenced sample consisted of peripheral blood. The source of this sequence is an older woman with acute or convalescent COVID-19. The chain employs TRBV6-1 and TRBJ1-3; D remains ambiguous. Here the CDR3 reads CASSDQYGNTIYF. The CDR3 DNA reads as TGTGCCAGCAGTGATCAGTATGGAAACACCATATATTTT.